This T cell receptor beta chain is drawn from a study of control samples from healthy donors and cancer patients. The CDR3 length is 13 residues. Trimming stripped 2 bases from V and 3 bases from J, with 8 bases between. Germline values: CDR1 MNHNY, CDR2 SVGAGI (reference sequence). The data were produced by immunoSEQ multiplex PCR, yet TCRdb's version contains in-frame clones alone and is incomplete. The table records 100,000 to 150,000 clones, 80% to 90% of them present only once. The specimen was blood. The gene calls are TRBV6-6 and TRBJ2-7; no clear D gene. This receptor was obtained from a man aged 60-69 years in good health. DNA of the CDR3: TGTGCCAGCAGTTACGAACGGAACTACGAGCAGTACTTC. Encoded protein: CASSYERNYEQYF.